This entry concerns a single TCR beta chain. This sample is drawn from a study of patients and donors after allogeneic stem cell transplantation. The length of the CDR3 is 16 residues. Trimming took 0 bases from V and 3 from J, leaving 15 bases between them. From germline, CDR1 is SGHKS and CDR2 YYEKEE (reference sequence). TCRdb fed the RT-PCR reads into MiXCR, producing one record per CDR3 protein. The sample has 920,000 or so distinct CDR3 sequences, 18% seen once. V and J are TRBV5-5 and TRBJ1-1; D is perhaps TRBD1 (6 bases). Sequencing was carried out using blood, either unsorted or a sorted T cell fraction (not recorded which). The clonotype comes from a human donor who was either an allogeneic HSCT recipient or a stem cell or donor lymphocyte infusion donor (not recorded which). It is not recorded whose cells these are; they may come from a transplant donor. CDR3 protein: CASSLGSWRGDTEAFF. CDR3 in DNA: TGTGCCAGCAGCTTGGGCTCCTGGAGGGGGGACACTGAAGCTTTCTTT. The entire variable domain, with the rest obtained from reference TRBV5-5 and TRBJ1-1, is as follows: DAGVTQSPTHLIKTRGQQVTLRCSPISGHKSVSWYQQVLGQGPQFIFQYYEKEERGRGNFPDRFSARQFPNYSSELNVNALLLGDSALYLCASSLGSWRGDTEAFFGQGTRLTVV.